These 19 T cell receptor beta chains originate from one sample sequenced in a study of cytomegalovirus exposure and HLA in healthy donors. The PCR contained 60 Vbeta and 13 Jbeta primers. Profiled with immunoSEQ multiplex PCR; TCRdb holds only in-frame clones, not every one. The repertoire has some 150,000 clones, under 75% of them found once; the top ten carry 7% to 8.5%. Input material: PBMCs. The receptor set was obtained from a woman aged 55-69 years in good health and CMV-seropositive.

The chain recombines TRBV5-5 with TRBJ2-3; 9 bases line up with TRBD1. V lost 4 bases and J lost 2; bases outside the gene matches: 5. From germline, CDR1 is SGHKS and CDR2 YYEKEE (reference sequence). CDR3 length: 15 residues. The CDR3 protein is CASSRTGGDTDTQYF. CDR3 DNA: TGTGCCAGCAGCCGTACAGGGGGCGACACAGATACGCAGTATTTT.

This clone has more than one count but fewer than ten. The chain joins TRBV14 to TRBJ2-7; D unclear. The CDR3 is made up of 11 amino acids. CDR1 and CDR2 (germline): SGHDN, FVKESK. V was trimmed by 4 bases and J by 4 bases, leaving 5 bases between them. This CDR3 is CASSPLYEQYF. The CDR3 bases are TGTGCCAGCAGCCCTTTGTACGAGCAGTACTTC.

The chain carries TRBV9 and TRBJ2-1, with 9 bases fitting TRBD2. In germline, CDR1 is SGDLS, CDR2 YYNGEE. The V segment lost 6 bases and the J segment 1 base; nucleotides outside the gene matches: 5. The CDR3 totals 15 residues. CDR3 residues: CASNGAGGSYNEQFF. The CDR3 bases are TGTGCCAGCAACGGAGCGGGAGGATCCTACAATGAGCAGTTCTTC. Full variable domain (missing parts from reference TRBV9 and TRBJ2-1): DSGVTQTPKHLITATGQRVTLRCSPRSGDLSVYWYQQSLDQGLQFLIQYYNGEERAKGNILERFSAQQFPDLHSELNLSSLELGDSALYFCASNGAGGSYNEQFFGPGTRLTVL.

This clone has more than one count but fewer than ten. The V call is TRBV7-2, the J call TRBJ2-5; D gene unclear. The V end was cut by 4 bases, the J end by 4 bases, with 7 bases between. The V gene's germline CDR1 is SGHTA and CDR2 FQGNSA. This CDR3 region has 12 residues. The CDR3 is CASSSLGETQYF. CDR3 DNA sequence: TGTGCCAGCAGCTCCCTCGGAGAGACCCAGTACTTC.

The CDR3 reads CASSYLDRGHFGYTF. CDR3 DNA: TGTGCCAGCAGTTATCTGGACAGGGGGCATTTTGGCTACACCTTC. The chain employs TRBV27 and TRBJ1-2, with 11 bases identical to TRBD1. The CDR3 covers 15 residues. CDR1 is MNHEY and CDR2 is SMNVEV in the germline V gene (reference sequence). Unmatched junction bases numbered 8, after V lost 4 bases and J lost 7 bases.

CDR3: CAGRTGGYGYTF. The CDR3 DNA is TGTGCCGGACGGACAGGGGGGTATGGCTACACCTTC. The V call is TRBV19, the J call TRBJ1-2, with 10 bases matching TRBD1. Germline assignment: CDR1 LNHDA and CDR2 SQIVND (reference sequence). V trimming: 11 bases; J trimming: 5 bases; junction bases outside the gene matches: 5. CDR3 length equals 12 residues.

This rearrangement joins TRBV4-1 to TRBJ2-2; 13 nucleotides match TRBD2. Germline loops: CDR1 MGHRA, CDR2 YSYEKL. CDR3 size: 19 residues. V lost 0 bases and J lost 6; bases outside the gene matches: 10. CDR3 protein: CASSQDRRTSGRRAGELFF. The CDR3 DNA follows: TGCGCCAGCAGCCAAGATAGGAGGACTAGCGGGAGAAGGGCCGGGGAGCTGTTTTTT.

The V call is TRBV19, the J call TRBJ2-7; the D gene is possibly TRBD1 (6 bases). Germline assignment: CDR1 LNHDA and CDR2 SQIVND (reference sequence). V lost 1 base and J lost 3, with 7 bases in between. The length of the CDR3 is 13 residues. CDR3 DNA: TGTGCCAGTAGTATAGGACAGGACTACGAGCAGTACTTC. Translation: CASSIGQDYEQYF.

V gene TRBV15 combines with J gene TRBJ2-7, with D possibly matching TRBD2 (6 bases). The CDR3 is made up of 13 amino acids. V lost 5 bases and J lost 3, with 11 bases in between. Germline lookup yields CDR1 LNHNV and CDR2 YYDKDF (reference sequence). In DNA form, the CDR3 reads TGTGCCACCAGCGGAGGGCCACACTACGAGCAGTACTTC. The encoded protein is CATSGGPHYEQYF.

The chain employs TRBV10-3 and TRBJ1-4; TRBD1 agrees at 8 bases. Unmatched junction bases numbered 1, after V lost 2 bases and J lost 5 bases. CDR1 is ENHRY and CDR2 is SYGVKD in the germline V gene. The CDR3 is 14 amino acids. The CDR3 nucleotides read TGTGCCATCAGTGAGAGACAGGGGAATGAAAAACTGTTTTTT. Translating gives CAISERQGNEKLFF.

The chain recombines TRBV6-5 with TRBJ2-7, with D perhaps TRBD2 (6 bases). V lost 6 bases, J lost 7 bases, and 19 bases lay in between. Germline CDR1 MNHEY, CDR2 SVGAGI. The CDR3 has 14 residues. CDR3 nucleotide sequence: TGTGCCAGCAGCCGCGGACTAAAGTCGGGGGAGCAGTACTTC. It specifies CASSRGLKSGEQYF.

This sequence joins TRBV5-6 and TRBJ1-5; 10 positions agree with TRBD1. The CDR3 length is 18 residues. Per germline, CDR1 SGHDT and CDR2 YYEEEE. With V trimmed by 2 bases and J by 3 bases, 11 bases remained unmatched. DNA for the CDR3: TGTGCCAGCAGCTTTCTCACCGACAGGGGGCTGAACAATCAGCCCCAGCATTTT. This gives the protein CASSFLTDRGLNNQPQHF.

This clone occurred many times. The chain recombines TRBV10-1 with TRBJ1-5; 7 nucleotides match TRBD1. Trimming took 2 bases from V and 2 from J; bases not matched to a gene: 0. This CDR3 has 14 amino acids. Germline assignment: CDR1 WNHNN and CDR2 SYGVQD (reference sequence). CDR3 in DNA: TGCGCCAGCAGTGAGGGGACAGGCAATCAGCCCCAGCATTTT. As protein: CASSEGTGNQPQHF.

The CDR3: CASSTGQGFGDTQYF. CDR3 sequence (DNA): TGTGCCAGCAGTACGGGACAGGGGTTTGGAGATACGCAGTATTTT. The V and J genes are TRBV6-5 and TRBJ2-3; TRBD1 matches 10 bases. Germline CDR1 MNHEY, CDR2 SVGAGI. This CDR3 has 15 residues. J lost 5 bases, V lost 5 bases, and 7 bases had no gene match.

By proportion, this clone is medium-sized. This chain connects TRBV6-5 to TRBJ2-1, with D maybe TRBD2 (6 bases). The CDR3 is 13 residues long. The V end was cut by 5 bases, the J end by 7 bases, with 12 bases between. Germline V gene data show CDR1 as MNHEY and CDR2 as SVGAGI. CDR3 residues: CASSLPGRNEQFF. CDR3 DNA sequence: TGTGCCAGCAGTCTACCGGGGAGGAATGAGCAGTTCTTC.

The chain combines TRBV29-1 with TRBJ2-5, with 8 bases fitting TRBD1. The CDR3 length is 15 residues. Per germline, CDR1 SQVTM and CDR2 ANQGSEA. Losses at the gene ends were 3 bases for V and 11 bases for J; bases not matched to a gene: 17. The CDR3 DNA follows: TGCAGCGTTGAGAGCGAGCGGACAGGGTCGGTGGAGCAGTACTTC. Its translation is CSVESERTGSVEQYF.

The chain joins TRBV7-9 to TRBJ2-3; 9 nucleotides match TRBD2. Trimming took 1 base from V and 5 from J; bases not matched to a gene: 4. Germline CDR1 is SEHNR and CDR2 is FQNEAQ (reference sequence). The CDR3 length is 15 residues. The CDR3 region has the DNA TGTGCCAGCAGCTTAGGCGGGAGGGCCTTAGATACGCAGTATTTT. This gives the protein CASSLGGRALDTQYF.

This clone was picked up a small number of times. The chain has TRBV28 and TRBJ1-4, with D possibly TRBD1 on 6 matching bases. The CDR3 totals 14 residues. Trimming pared 6 bases from V and 4 bases from J, leaving 12 bases between. CDR1 is MDHEN, CDR2 SYDVKM, per germline. The CDR3: CASRDRTVNEKLFF. In DNA, the CDR3 is TGTGCCAGCAGAGATCGGACAGTTAATGAAAAACTGTTTTTT.

This clone was recorded a few times. This chain uses TRBV7-2 with TRBJ2-3; D is perhaps TRBD2 (6 bases). Trimming cost V 3 bases and J 6 bases, with 16 bases left between them. The CDR3 runs 15 residues. In germline, CDR1 is SGHTA, CDR2 FQGNSA. CDR3 sequence reads: CASSLMGGATDTQYF. DNA of the CDR3: TGTGCCAGCAGCTTGATGGGGGGAGCGACGGATACGCAGTATTTT.